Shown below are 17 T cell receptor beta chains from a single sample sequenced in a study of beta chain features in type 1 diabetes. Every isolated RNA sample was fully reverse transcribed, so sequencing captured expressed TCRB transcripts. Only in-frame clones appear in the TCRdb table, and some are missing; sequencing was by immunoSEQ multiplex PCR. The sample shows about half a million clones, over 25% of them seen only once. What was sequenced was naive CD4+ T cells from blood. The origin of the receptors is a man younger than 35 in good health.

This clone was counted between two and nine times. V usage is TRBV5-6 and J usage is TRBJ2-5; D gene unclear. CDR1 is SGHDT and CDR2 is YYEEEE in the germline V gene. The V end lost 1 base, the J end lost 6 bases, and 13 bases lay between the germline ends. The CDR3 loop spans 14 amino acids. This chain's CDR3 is CASSLHRRLKTQYF. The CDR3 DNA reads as TGTGCCAGCAGCTTGCACCGCAGGTTGAAGACCCAGTACTTC.

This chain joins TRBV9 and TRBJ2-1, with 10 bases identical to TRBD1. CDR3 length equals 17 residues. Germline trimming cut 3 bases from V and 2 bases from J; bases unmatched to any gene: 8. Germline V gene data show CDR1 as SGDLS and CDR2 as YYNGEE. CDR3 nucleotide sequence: TGTGCCAGCAGCGCCCTTTCCGGGACAGGGGCCTACAATGAGCAGTTCTTC. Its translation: CASSALSGTGAYNEQFF.

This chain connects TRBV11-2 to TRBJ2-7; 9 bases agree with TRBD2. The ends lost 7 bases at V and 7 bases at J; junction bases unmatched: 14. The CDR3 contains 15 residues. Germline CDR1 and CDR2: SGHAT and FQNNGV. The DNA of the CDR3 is TGTGCCAGCAACCCCATAGCGGGAGCAACGAGTGAGCAGTACTTC. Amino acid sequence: CASNPIAGATSEQYF.

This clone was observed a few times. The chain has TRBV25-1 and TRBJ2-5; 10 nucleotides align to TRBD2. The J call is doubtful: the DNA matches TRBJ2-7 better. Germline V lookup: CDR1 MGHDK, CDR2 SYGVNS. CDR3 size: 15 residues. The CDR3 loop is CASSPATSGPYEQYF. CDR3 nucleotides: TGTGCCAGCAGCCCTGCGACTAGCGGGCCCTACGAGCAGTACTTC.

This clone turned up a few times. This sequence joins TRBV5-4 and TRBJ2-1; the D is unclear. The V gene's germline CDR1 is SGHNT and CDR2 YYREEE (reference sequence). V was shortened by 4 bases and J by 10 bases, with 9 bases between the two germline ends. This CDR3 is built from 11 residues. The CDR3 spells CASSHEYEQFF. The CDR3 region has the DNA TGTGCCAGCAGCCACGAGTACGAGCAGTTCTTC.

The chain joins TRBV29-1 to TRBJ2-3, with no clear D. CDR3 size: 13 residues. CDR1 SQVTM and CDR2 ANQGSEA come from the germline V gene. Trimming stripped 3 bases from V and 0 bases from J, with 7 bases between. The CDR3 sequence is CSVEAPSTDTQYF. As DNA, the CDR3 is TGCAGCGTTGAGGCACCTAGCACAGATACGCAGTATTTT.

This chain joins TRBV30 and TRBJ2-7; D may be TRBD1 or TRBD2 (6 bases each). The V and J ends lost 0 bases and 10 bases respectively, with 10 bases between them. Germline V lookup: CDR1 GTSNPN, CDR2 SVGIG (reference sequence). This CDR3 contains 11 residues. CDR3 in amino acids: CAWSVGGYQYF. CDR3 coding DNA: TGTGCCTGGAGTGTAGGGGGGTATCAGTACTTC.

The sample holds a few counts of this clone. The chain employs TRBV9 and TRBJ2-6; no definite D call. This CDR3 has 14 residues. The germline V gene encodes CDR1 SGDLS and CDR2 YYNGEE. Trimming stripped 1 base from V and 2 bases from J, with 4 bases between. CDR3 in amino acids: CASSVRAGANVLTF. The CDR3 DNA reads TGTGCCAGCAGCGTAAGGGCTGGGGCCAACGTCCTGACTTTC.

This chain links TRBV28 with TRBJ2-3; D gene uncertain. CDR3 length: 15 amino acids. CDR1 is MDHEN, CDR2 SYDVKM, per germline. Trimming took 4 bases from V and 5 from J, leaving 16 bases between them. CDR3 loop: CASSSGGPPEDTQYF. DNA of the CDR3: TGTGCCAGCAGTTCCGGTGGACCTCCCGAAGATACGCAGTATTTT. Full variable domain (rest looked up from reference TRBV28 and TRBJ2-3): DVKVTQSSRYLVKRTGEKVFLECVQDMDHENMFWYRQDPGLGLRLIYFSYDVKMKEKGDIPEGYSVSREKKERFSLILESASTNQTSMYLCASSSGGPPEDTQYFGPGTRLTVL.

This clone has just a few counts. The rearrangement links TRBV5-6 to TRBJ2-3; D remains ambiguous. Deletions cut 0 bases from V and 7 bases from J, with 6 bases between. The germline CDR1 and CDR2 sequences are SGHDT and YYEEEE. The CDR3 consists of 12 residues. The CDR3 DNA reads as TGTGCCAGCAGCTTGGTTCGAAATACGCAGTATTTT. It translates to CASSLVRNTQYF.

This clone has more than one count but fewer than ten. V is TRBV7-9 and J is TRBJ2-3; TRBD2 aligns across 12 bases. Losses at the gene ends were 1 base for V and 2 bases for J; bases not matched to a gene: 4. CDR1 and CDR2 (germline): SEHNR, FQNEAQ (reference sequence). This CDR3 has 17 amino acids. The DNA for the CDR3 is TGTGCCAGCAGCTTAGGCGGGACTAGCGGGCCCACAGATACGCAGTATTTT. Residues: CASSLGGTSGPTDTQYF.

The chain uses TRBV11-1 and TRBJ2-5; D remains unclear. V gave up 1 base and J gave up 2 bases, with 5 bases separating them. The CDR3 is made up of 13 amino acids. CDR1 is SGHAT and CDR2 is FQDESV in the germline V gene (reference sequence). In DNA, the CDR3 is TGTGCCAGCAGCTTAGTGATGCAAGAGACCCAGTACTTC. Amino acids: CASSLVMQETQYF.

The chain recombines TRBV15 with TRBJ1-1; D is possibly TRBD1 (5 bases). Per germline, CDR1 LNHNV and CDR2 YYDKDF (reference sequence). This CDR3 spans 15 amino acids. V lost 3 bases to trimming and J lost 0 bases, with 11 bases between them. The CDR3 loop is CATSSRAGVNTEAFF. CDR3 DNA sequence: TGTGCCACCAGCAGCAGGGCGGGAGTGAACACTGAAGCTTTCTTT. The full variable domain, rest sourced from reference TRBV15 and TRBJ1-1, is DAMVIQNPRYQVTQFGKPVTLSCSQTLNHNVMYWYQQKSSQAPKLLFHYYDKDFNNEADTPDNFQSRRPNTSFCFLDIRSPGLGDTAMYLCATSSRAGVNTEAFFGQGTRLTVV.

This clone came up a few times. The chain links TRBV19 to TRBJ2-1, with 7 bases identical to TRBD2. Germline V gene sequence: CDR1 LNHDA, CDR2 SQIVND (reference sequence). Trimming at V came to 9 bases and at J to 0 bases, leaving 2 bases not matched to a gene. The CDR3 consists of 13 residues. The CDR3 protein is CASQRDSYNEQFF. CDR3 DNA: TGTGCCAGCCAGCGGGACTCCTACAATGAGCAGTTCTTC.

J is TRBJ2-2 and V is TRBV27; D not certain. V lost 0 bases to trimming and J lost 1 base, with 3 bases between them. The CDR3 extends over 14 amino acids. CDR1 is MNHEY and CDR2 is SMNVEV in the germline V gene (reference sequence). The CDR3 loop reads CASSLSLNTGELFF. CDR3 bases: TGTGCCAGCAGTTTATCGCTGAACACCGGGGAGCTGTTTTTT.

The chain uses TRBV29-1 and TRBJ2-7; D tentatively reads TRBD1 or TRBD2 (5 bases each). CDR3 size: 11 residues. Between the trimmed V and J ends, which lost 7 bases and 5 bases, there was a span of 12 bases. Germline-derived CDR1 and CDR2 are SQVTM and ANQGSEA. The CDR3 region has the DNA TGCAGCGGCCGGGACGGCCACGAGCAGTACTTC. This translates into CSGRDGHEQYF.

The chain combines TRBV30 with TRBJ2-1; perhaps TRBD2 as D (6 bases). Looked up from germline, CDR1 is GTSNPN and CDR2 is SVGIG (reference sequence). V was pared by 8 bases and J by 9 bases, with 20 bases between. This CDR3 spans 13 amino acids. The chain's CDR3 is CAGAGTPGGEQFF. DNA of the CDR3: TGTGCCGGCGCCGGGACTCCCGGGGGTGAGCAGTTCTTC.